Reported below is one T cell receptor (beta chain). This clone has just one count. Its target antigen remains unknown. One base away there is no much larger clone; base qualities are not given. The junction carries 8 bases between V and J, which are trimmed by 3 bases and 0 bases respectively. The CDR3, from cysteine to phenylalanine, totals 16 residues. Here the CDR3 DNA is all that survives: 48 bases in frame from base 1. CDR1 and CDR2 were assigned from the germline V gene as KGHDR and SFDVKD. This sample stems from a study of blood T cell repertoires in COVID-19 (dated by TCRdb to 2018 to 2021). With respect to the entire study: Samples from collaborators originated in the United States, Italy and Spain and spanned both the acute and convalescent phases of COVID-19. The prospective study material was composed of cDNA or gDNA derived from T cells, B-cell-depleted T cells, or PBMCs. Deeply sampled blood TCRbeta repertoires from subjects exposed to, actively infected with, or recovered from COVID-19 were included in the dataset. A freely available public database, intended as a resource for researchers studying the immune response to SARS-CoV-2, is where the repertoires were released. The samples were drawn from two sources: the first 160 participants of the ongoing ImmuneRACE study, and over 1,000 subjects contributed by 6 global collaborators. A de-identified subject ID, COVID-19 status, age in years and sex were almost always included in the sample metadata. Where HLA class I and class II types were available, the types were taken from metadata supplied by the sample provider, not from assay-based typing.

The immunoSEQ Assay, a bias-controlled multiplex PCR, was used to amplify TCRbeta CDR3 regions from genomic DNA. In the authors' own workflow: The number of nucleated cells in each sample was estimated from the amplification of reference gene primers within the assay. To quantify the absolute abundance of each unique TCRbeta CDR3 rearrangement, sequence reads were collapsed and filtered. For each sample, productive Simpson clonality was calculated as the square root of Simpson's diversity index over productive rearrangements. TCRdb holds this immuneACCESS table with in-frame rearrangements only. Some clones are missing; in checked studies, unresolved V genes explain under half, and the rest has no known cause. V, J and clone size are those of that table, while D and trimming were read from the DNA. For this sample the table gives about 210,000 clones, of which about 88% were detected only once. In total, the top ten clones hold 0.72% of the sample.

Each collaborating institution followed its own protocols to collect whole blood in K2EDTA tubes. Collaborator samples were shipped for TCRbeta analysis as frozen whole blood, isolated PBMCs, or DNA extracted from either sample type. Broader findings and caveats from the paper: How much clinical and demographic metadata was included differed by source and by participant, and the metadata was provided uncurated.

The source of this sequence is a man between 40 and 49 years old with acute or convalescent COVID-19. Recombination connected TRBV24-1 to TRBJ2-6, and possibly TRBD1, on 5 matching bases. The sample was peripheral blood. The CDR3 here reads CATSDPRDSGANVLTF. The nucleotide sequence is TGTGCCACCAGTGATCCCAGGGACTCTGGGGCCAACGTCCTGACTTTC.